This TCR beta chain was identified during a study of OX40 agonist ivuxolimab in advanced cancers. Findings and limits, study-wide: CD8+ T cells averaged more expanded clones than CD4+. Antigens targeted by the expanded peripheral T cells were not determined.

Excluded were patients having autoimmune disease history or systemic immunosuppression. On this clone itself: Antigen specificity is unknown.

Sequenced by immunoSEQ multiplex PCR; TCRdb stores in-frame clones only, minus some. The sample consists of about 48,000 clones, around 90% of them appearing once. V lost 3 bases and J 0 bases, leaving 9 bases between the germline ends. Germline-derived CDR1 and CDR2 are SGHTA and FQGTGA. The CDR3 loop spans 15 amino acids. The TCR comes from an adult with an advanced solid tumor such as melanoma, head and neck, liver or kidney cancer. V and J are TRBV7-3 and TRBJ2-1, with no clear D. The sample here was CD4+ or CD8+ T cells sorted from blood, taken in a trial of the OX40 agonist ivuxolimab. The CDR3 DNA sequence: TGTGCCAGCAGCTTTACCGGAAGCTCCTACAATGAGCAGTTCTTC. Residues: CASSFTGSSYNEQFF.